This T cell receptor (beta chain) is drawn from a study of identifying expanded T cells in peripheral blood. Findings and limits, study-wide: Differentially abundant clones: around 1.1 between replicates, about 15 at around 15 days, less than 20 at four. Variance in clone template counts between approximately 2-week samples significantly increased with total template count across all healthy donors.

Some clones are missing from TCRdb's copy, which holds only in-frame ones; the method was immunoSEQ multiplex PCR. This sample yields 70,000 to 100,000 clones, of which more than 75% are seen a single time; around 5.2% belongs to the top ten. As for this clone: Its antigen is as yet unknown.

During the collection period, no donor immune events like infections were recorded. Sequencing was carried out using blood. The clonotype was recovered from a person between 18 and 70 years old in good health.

This CDR3 is CASRGRVESTEAFF. The CDR3 DNA reads as TGTGCCAGCAGGGGTAGGGTTGAGAGCACTGAAGCTTTCTTT. V is TRBV27 and J is TRBJ1-1; D is ambiguous. V was trimmed by 6 bases and J by 4 bases, leaving 15 bases between them. Germline V gives CDR1 MNHEY, CDR2 SMNVEV (reference sequence). The CDR3 extends over 14 amino acids.